This TCR beta chain was documented in a study of persistence of HIV-infected CD4 T cells. Cells were stimulated with CMV-infected fibroblast lysates at roughly 10 ug/mL. Sorting of responding CD4+ T cells relied on upregulated CD40 ligand together with CD69. Germline CDR1 is SNHLY and CDR2 is FYNNEI. Trimming removed 6 bases at V and 1 base at J, with 9 bases between. The CDR3 has 14 amino acids. Sequencing used immunoSEQ version 4 in survey mode. Each sample used up to about 1 ug genomic DNA diluted to approximately 10 ng/uL. Only in-frame clones appear in the TCRdb table, and some are missing; sequencing was by immunoSEQ multiplex PCR. Here the sample spans about 7,000 clones, over 60% being singletons. As regards this clone: Its antigen is undetermined.

The starting material was CD4+ T cells sorted from PBMCs after 18-hour stimulation, obtained from a patient who received antiretroviral therapy. The gene calls are TRBV2 and TRBJ2-2; D perhaps matches TRBD2 (6 bases). This clonotype was obtained from an adult woman with HIV who was CMV-seropositive. The CDR3 DNA sequence: TGTGCCAGCAGGCGGGACTTGAACACCGGGGAGCTGTTTTTT. It encodes CASRRDLNTGELFF.